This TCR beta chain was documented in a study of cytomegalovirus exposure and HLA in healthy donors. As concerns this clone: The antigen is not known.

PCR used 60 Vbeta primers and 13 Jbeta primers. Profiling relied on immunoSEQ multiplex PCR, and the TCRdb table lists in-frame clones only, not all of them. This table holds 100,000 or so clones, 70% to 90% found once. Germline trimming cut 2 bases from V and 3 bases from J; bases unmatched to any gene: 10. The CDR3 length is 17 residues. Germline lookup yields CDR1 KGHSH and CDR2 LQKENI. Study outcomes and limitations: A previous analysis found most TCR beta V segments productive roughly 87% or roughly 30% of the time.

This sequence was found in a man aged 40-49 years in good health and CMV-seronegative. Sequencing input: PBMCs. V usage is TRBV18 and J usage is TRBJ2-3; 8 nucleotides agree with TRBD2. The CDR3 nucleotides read TGTGCCAGCTCACCAGGGAGGGTAGCGGGGCCGACAGATACGCAGTATTTT. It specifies CASSPGRVAGPTDTQYF.